This T cell receptor beta chain is from a study of blood T cell repertoires in COVID-19. Study details: There were acute and convalescent COVID-19 samples, and they came from the United States, Italy and Spain. Nucleic acid was either cDNA or gDNA, and it came from T cells, B-cell-depleted T cells, or PBMCs.

Original processing notes: Cell counts per sample came from amplifying reference gene primers. Some clones are missing from TCRdb's copy, which holds only in-frame ones; the method was immunoSEQ multiplex PCR. Clone size and V and J calls were adopted from that table, with D and trimming inferred from the DNA. The sample includes 60,000 to 85,000 clones, about 80% seen only once; the top ten take approximately 12%. CDR1 and CDR2 from the germline V gene are KGHDR and SFDVKD. The CDR3 sequence is 16 residues long. The ends lost 1 base at V and 5 bases at J; junction bases unmatched: 3. The rearrangement links TRBV24-1 to TRBJ2-1; TRBD2 agrees at 11 bases. This clonotype was obtained from a human donor in a cohort sampled during active COVID-19. Sequenced material: peripheral blood. The CDR3 region has the DNA TGTGCCACCAGTGATTTCAAGGGACTAGCGGACAATGAGCAGTTCTTC. It is translated as CATSDFKGLADNEQFF.